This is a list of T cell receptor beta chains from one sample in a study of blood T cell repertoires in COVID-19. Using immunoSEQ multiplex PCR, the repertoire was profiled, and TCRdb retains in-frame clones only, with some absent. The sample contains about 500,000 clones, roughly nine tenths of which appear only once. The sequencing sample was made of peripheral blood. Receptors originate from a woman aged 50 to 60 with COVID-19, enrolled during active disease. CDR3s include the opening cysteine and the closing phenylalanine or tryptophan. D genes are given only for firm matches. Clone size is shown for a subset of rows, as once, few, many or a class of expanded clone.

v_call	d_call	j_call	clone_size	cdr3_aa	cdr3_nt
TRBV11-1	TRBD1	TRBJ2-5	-	CASSRDREETQYF	TGTGCCAGCAGCCGGGACAGGGAAGAGACCCAGTACTTC
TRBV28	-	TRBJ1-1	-	CAILGERVYF	TGTGCCATCCTTGGGGAGAGGGTCTACTTT
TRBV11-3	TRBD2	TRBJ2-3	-	CASSRGTSGRTDTQYF	TGTGCCAGCAGCCGAGGGACTAGCGGGCGCACAGATACGCAGTATTTT
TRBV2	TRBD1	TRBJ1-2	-	CASSSRTGNYGYTF	TGTGCCAGCAGTTCTAGGACAGGGAACTATGGCTACACCTTC
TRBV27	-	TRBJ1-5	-	CASSPRRGNQPQHF	TGTGCCAGCAGTCCCCGACGGGGAAATCAGCCCCAGCATTTT
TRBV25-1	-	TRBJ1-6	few	CASSPRGNSPLHF	TGTGCCAGCAGCCCCAGGGGTAATTCACCCCTCCACTTT
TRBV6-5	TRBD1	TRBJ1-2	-	CASSLFGQGEGGYTF	TGTGCCAGCAGTCTATTCGGACAGGGAGAGGGAGGCTACACCTTC
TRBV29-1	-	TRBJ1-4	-	CSVGGHGNEKLFF	TGCAGCGTTGGGGGACACGGTAATGAAAAACTGTTTTTT
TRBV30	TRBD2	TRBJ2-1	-	CAWSVLIAGDEQFF	TGTGCCTGGAGTGTACTAATAGCGGGCGATGAGCAGTTCTTC
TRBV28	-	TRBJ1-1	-	CASSLAFSVTEAFF	TGTGCCAGCAGTTTAGCCTTTAGTGTCACTGAAGCTTTCTTT
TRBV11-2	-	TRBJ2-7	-	CASSQEAAYEQYF	TGTGCCAGCAGCCAGGAGGCGGCCTACGAGCAGTACTTC
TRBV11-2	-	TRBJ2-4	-	CASSPSAGNFGNIQYF	TGTGCCAGCAGCCCAAGCGCCGGGAACTTTGGAAACATTCAGTACTTC
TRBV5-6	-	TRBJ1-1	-	CASSLAGVWTEAFF	TGTGCCAGCAGCTTGGCAGGGGTGTGGACTGAAGCTTTCTTT
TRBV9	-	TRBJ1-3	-	CASSAQIGKYGNTIYF	TGTGCCAGCAGCGCCCAAATCGGGAAGTATGGAAACACCATATATTTT
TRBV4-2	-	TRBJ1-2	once	CASSQDLIGSGYTF	TGTGCCAGCAGCCAAGATCTGATTGGCAGTGGCTACACCTTC
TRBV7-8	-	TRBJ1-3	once	CASSLEGRISGNTIYF	TGTGCCAGCAGCTTAGAGGGGCGGATCTCTGGAAACACCATATATTTT
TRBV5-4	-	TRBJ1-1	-	CASSLQNTEAFF	TGTGCCAGCAGCTTACAGAACACTGAAGCTTTCTTT
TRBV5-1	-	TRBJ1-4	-	CASSLDRVGEKLFF	TGCGCCAGCAGCTTGGACAGGGTCGGTGAAAAACTGTTTTTT
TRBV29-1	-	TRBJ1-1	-	CSVEGAVGAEAFF	TGCAGCGTTGAAGGGGCTGTGGGCGCTGAAGCTTTCTTT
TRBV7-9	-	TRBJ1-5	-	CASSLTSGQPQHF	TGTGCCAGCAGCTTAACATCAGGGCAGCCCCAGCATTTT
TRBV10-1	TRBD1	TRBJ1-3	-	CASDGWTGASGNTIYF	TGCGCCAGCGACGGGTGGACAGGAGCCTCTGGAAACACCATATATTTT
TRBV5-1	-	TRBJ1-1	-	CASSEQVGGTEAFF	TGCGCCAGCAGCGAGCAAGTGGGAGGCACTGAAGCTTTCTTT
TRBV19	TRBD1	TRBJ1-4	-	CASSMNRGLNEKLFF	TGTGCCAGTAGTATGAACAGGGGCTTAAATGAAAAACTGTTTTTT
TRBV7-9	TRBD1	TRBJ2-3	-	CASSSTTPGTGERTDTQYF	TGTGCCAGCAGTTCTACTACACCCGGGACAGGGGAACGCACAGATACGCAGTATTTT
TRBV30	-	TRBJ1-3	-	CAWSEGVPGNTIYF	TGTGCCTGGTCCGAGGGGGTCCCGGGAAACACCATATATTTT
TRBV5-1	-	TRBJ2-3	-	CASSFLSGGHTDTQYF	TGCGCCAGCAGTTTCCTTTCCGGGGGGCACACAGATACGCAGTATTTT
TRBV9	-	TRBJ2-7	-	CASSAIKGGKQYF	TGTGCCAGCAGCGCCATAAAGGGGGGGAAGCAGTACTTC
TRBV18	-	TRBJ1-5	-	CASSPPGREGNQPQHF	TGTGCCAGCTCACCGCCTGGGAGGGAGGGCAATCAGCCCCAGCATTTT
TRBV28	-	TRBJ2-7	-	CASSLNRGHYSSYEQYF	TGTGCCAGCAGTTTAAATAGAGGACATTATAGCTCCTACGAGCAGTACTTC
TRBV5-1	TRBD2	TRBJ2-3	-	CASSMGLAGGLADTQYF	TGCGCCAGCAGCATGGGACTAGCGGGGGGGCTCGCAGATACGCAGTATTTT